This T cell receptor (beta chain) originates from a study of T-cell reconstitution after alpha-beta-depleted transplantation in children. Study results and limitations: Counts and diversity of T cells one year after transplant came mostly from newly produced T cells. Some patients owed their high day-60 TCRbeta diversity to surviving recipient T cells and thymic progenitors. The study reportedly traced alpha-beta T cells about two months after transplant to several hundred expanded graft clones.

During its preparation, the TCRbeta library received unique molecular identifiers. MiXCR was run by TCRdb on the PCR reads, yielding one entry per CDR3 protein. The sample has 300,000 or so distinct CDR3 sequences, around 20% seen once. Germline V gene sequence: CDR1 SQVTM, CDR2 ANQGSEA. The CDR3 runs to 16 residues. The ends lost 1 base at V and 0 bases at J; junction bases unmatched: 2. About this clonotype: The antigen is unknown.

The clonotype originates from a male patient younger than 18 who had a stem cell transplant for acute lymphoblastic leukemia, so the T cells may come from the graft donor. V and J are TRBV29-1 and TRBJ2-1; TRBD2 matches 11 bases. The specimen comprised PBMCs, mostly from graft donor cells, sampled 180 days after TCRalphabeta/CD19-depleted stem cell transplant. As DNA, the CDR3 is TGCAGCGTTGAAGGACTAGCGGGAACCTCCTACAATGAGCAGTTCTTC. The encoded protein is CSVEGLAGTSYNEQFF.